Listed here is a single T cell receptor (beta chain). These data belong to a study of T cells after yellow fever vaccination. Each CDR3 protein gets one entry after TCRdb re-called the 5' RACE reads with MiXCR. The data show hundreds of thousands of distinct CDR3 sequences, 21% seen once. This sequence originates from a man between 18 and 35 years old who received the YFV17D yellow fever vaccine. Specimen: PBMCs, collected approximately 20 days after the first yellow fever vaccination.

The CDR3, as DNA: TGCGCCAGCAACGACAGGGCGGGAGGCGATACGCAGTATTTT. This sequence encodes CASNDRAGGDTQYF. The chain employs TRBV4-1 and TRBJ2-3; maybe TRBD2 (8 bases). CDR1 is MGHRA and CDR2 is YSYEKL in the germline V gene. The CDR3 consists of 14 residues. V lost 7 bases and J lost 6, with 17 bases in between.